These 18 T cell receptor beta chains were all obtained from the same sample, sequenced in a study of T cells in Graves' hyperthyroidism and ophthalmopathy. RNA transcripts gave rise to amplified TCR beta CDR3 regions. Initially, a first-round RT-PCR of the TCR CDR3 employed the HTBI primer set. TCRdb re-called the multiplex PCR reads through MiXCR, storing one row per CDR3 protein. The repertoire holds 650,000 to 800,000 distinct CDR3 sequences, with about 45% as singletons. The sample taken for sequencing was peripheral blood or thyroid tissue (not recorded which). These receptors came from an adult man with Graves' disease, either hyperthyroidism or ophthalmopathy (not recorded which).

In regard to this clonotype: Germline is not matched at one junction end, which may reflect a read error. V and J are TRBV10-3 and TRBJ2-5; 9 nucleotides align to TRBD2. This CDR3 is built from 13 residues. Germline V gene data show CDR1 as ENHRY and CDR2 as SYGVKD. The chain's CDR3 is CATSAGGDETQYF. CDR3 sequence (DNA): TGTGCCACCAGTGCGGGAGGGGATGAGACCCAGTACTTC.

The CDR3 sequence: CASSVFPGMTEAFF. The CDR3 DNA follows: TGTGCCAGCAGCGTATTCCCAGGTATGACTGAAGCTTTCTTT. This sequence joins TRBV9 and TRBJ1-1; no clear D gene. This CDR3 spans 14 amino acids. The germline gives CDR1 SGDLS, CDR2 YYNGEE. Trimming removed 1 base at V and 5 bases at J, with 12 bases between.

V usage is TRBV2 and J usage is TRBJ1-4, with D unresolved. The germline CDR1 and CDR2 sequences are SNHLY and FYNNEI. The CDR3 runs 15 residues. Trimming cost V 1 base and J 7 bases, with 13 bases left between them. CDR3 protein: CASSEEPGLGEKLFF. The CDR3, as DNA: TGTGCCAGCAGTGAAGAACCTGGGCTCGGTGAAAAACTGTTTTTT.

There are many counts of this clonotype. The rearrangement joins TRBV6-5 to TRBJ1-5, with 7 bases identical to TRBD1. Germline V CDR1 and CDR2: MNHEY, SVGAGI. V was pared by 5 bases and J by 2 bases, with 6 bases of the junction left unmatched. CDR3 length equals 15 residues. CDR3 sequence (DNA): TGTGCCAGCAGTGTCGACAGGGCGGGCAATCAGCCCCAGCATTTT. It encodes CASSVDRAGNQPQHF.

The count of this clonotype is one. The rearrangement joins TRBV6-5 to TRBJ1-2; 8 bases agree with TRBD1. Unmatched junction bases numbered 6, after V lost 4 bases and J lost 8 bases. The CDR3 loop spans 13 amino acids. Germline CDR1 is MNHEY and CDR2 is SVGAGI. The CDR3 sequence is CASSSTGGKGYTF. Written as DNA, the CDR3 is TGTGCCAGCAGTTCAACAGGGGGAAAAGGCTACACCTTC.

The gene calls are TRBV20-1 and TRBJ1-5, with unresolved D. The V gene lost 7 bases and the J gene lost 2 bases, with 15 bases spanning the gap. Germline lookup yields CDR1 DFQATT and CDR2 SNEGSKA (reference sequence). The length of the CDR3 is 14 residues. CDR3 bases: TGCAGTGTTGGGGAGCGGAGTGGCAATCAGCCCCAGCATTTT. Amino acid sequence: CSVGERSGNQPQHF.

DNA for the CDR3: TGCAGTGCTGGCGAAGACAGTTTTGGGTACGAGCAGTACTTC. As protein: CSAGEDSFGYEQYF. This rearrangement joins TRBV20-1 to TRBJ2-7; tentative D call: TRBD1 (5 bases). Trimming shortened V by 5 bases and J by 4 bases, and 18 bases separated the two germline ends. The CDR3 sequence is 14 residues long. The germline gives CDR1 DFQATT, CDR2 SNEGSKA (reference sequence).

This clonotype was recorded a few times. V usage is TRBV10-3 and J usage is TRBJ1-1; D call uncertain. Looked up from germline, CDR1 is ENHRY and CDR2 is SYGVKD. The V end was cut by 7 bases, the J end by 0 bases, with 9 bases between. The CDR3 consists of 13 residues. CDR3 nucleotides: TGTGCCATCAACCCCAGATTGAACACTGAAGCTTTCTTT. Its protein is CAINPRLNTEAFF.

Comments on this clonotype: A much bigger clone sits one base away, suggesting this may be a read error. This rearrangement joins TRBV7-9 to TRBJ2-7; D is possibly TRBD2 (6 bases). Germline V CDR1 and CDR2: SEHNR, FQNEAQ (reference sequence). The ends were cut back, 5 bases at V and 12 bases at J, with 17 bases in the middle. The CDR3 length is 12 residues. CDR3 bases: TGTGCCAGCAGCGCCCAGGACGGAGGGCGGTACTTC. This gives the protein CASSAQDGGRYF. Complete variable domain (other parts from reference TRBV7-9 and TRBJ2-7): DTGVSQNPRHKITKRGQNVTFRCDPISEHNRLYWYRQTLGQGPEFLTYFQNEAQLEKSRLLSDRFSAERPKGSFSTLEIQRTEQGDSAMYLCASSAQDGGRYFGPGTRLTVT.

The chain joins TRBV5-1 to TRBJ1-1; 10 nucleotides agree with TRBD1. Germline values: CDR1 SGHRS, CDR2 YFSETQ. After removal of 3 bases from V and 7 bases from J, the junction contained 6 bases not matched to a gene. The CDR3 loop spans 14 amino acids. CDR3 region: CASSSRTGGREAFF. Here the CDR3 DNA reads TGCGCCAGCAGCTCCCGGACAGGGGGACGTGAAGCTTTCTTT.

In the case of this clonotype: Lacking the conserved final phenylalanine or tryptophan, this CDR3 likely reflects a read error. The J gene is TRBJ2-2, the V gene TRBV7-9, with a tentative D call TRBD2 (6 bases). Looked up from germline, CDR1 is SEHNR and CDR2 is FQNEAQ (reference sequence). V dropped 2 bases and J dropped 4 bases, with 11 bases sitting between them. The CDR3 extends over 15 amino acids. CDR3: CASSLYGSVTGELFS. The CDR3 DNA reads as TGTGCCAGCAGCTTATACGGGAGTGTCACCGGGGAGCTGTTTTCT.

This clonotype was recorded a few times. The V call is TRBV5-1, the J call TRBJ2-7; TRBD2 is a possible D gene (5 bases). Trimming pared 10 bases from V and 5 bases from J, leaving 16 bases between. This CDR3 is built from 12 residues. Germline CDR1 reads SGHRS; CDR2 reads YFSETQ. The CDR3 region is CAHAREPHEQYF. CDR3 DNA: TGCGCCCACGCCCGGGAACCCCACGAGCAGTACTTC. The whole variable domain, filled in from reference TRBV5-1 and TRBJ2-7, reads KAGVTQTPRYLIKTRGQQVTLSCSPISGHRSVSWYQQTPGQGLQFLFEYFSETQRNKGNFPGRFSGRQFSNSRSEMNVSTLELGDSALYLCAHAREPHEQYFGPGTRLTVT.

This clonotype was counted at least ten times. V and J are TRBV14 and TRBJ1-6; 9 bases agree with TRBD1. Trimming cost V 0 bases and J 10 bases; bases outside gene matches: 7. The germline gives CDR1 SGHDN, CDR2 FVKESK. The CDR3 contains 16 residues. The CDR3 DNA reads as TGTGCCAGCAGCCAAGATCGTGACAGGGGGGACTCACCCCTCCACTTT. Protein: CASSQDRDRGDSPLHF.

The chain couples TRBV5-4 to TRBJ1-3, with 7 bases aligning to TRBD1. Germline V gene lookup returns CDR1 SGHNT and CDR2 YYREEE (reference sequence). Trimming at V came to 2 bases and at J to 1 base, leaving 9 bases not matched to a gene. This CDR3 has 17 amino acids. CDR3 nucleotides: TGTGCCAGCAGCTTAGGAGCGGCAGGGGGTTCTGGAAACACCATATATTTT. Translating gives CASSLGAAGGSGNTIYF.

A remark on this clonotype: An end of the junction does not agree with germline; a read error may underlie this. The V and J genes are TRBV6-5 and TRBJ2-7, with D possibly being TRBD1 or TRBD2 (5 bases each). The germline gives CDR1 MNHEY, CDR2 SVGAGI. This CDR3 has 14 amino acids. CDR3 region: CATSYGGRGYEQYF. In DNA, the CDR3 is TGTGCCACCAGTTATGGGGGAAGAGGCTACGAGCAGTACTTC.

CDR3 nucleotides: TGCAGTGCCGGGGGACAGGGGGAAAACGAGCAGTACTTC. Translation: CSAGGQGENEQYF. The chain carries TRBV20-1 and TRBJ2-7; 11 bases map to TRBD1. V was clipped by 6 bases and J by 5 bases; unmatched bases: 6. Germline loops: CDR1 DFQATT, CDR2 SNEGSKA (reference sequence). CDR3 length equals 13 residues.

This clonotype was seen a few times. The chain employs TRBV7-2 and TRBJ1-5, with no clear D. Trimming stripped 5 bases from V and 3 bases from J, with 11 bases between. The CDR3 is 14 amino acids. Per germline, CDR1 SGHTA and CDR2 FQGNSA. In DNA form, the CDR3 reads TGTGCCAGCAGCGATTGGGCCTACAATCAGCCCCAGCATTTT. Amino acid sequence: CASSDWAYNQPQHF.

CDR3 protein: CASSSAGGFYEQYF. In DNA form, the CDR3 reads TGTGCCAGCAGCTCCGCGGGGGGGTTCTACGAGCAGTACTTC. V gene TRBV7-2 combines with J gene TRBJ2-7, with 9 bases lining up with TRBD2. CDR3 length equals 14 residues. V trimming: 4 bases; J trimming: 3 bases; junction bases outside the gene matches: 4. Looked up from germline, CDR1 is SGHTA and CDR2 is FQGNSA.